The 32 T cell receptor beta chains below all came from one sample that was sequenced in a study of CD8 T cells in ankylosing spondylitis. TCRdb ran MiXCR on the 5' RACE reads and lists one entry per CDR3 protein. The data hold approximately 12,000 distinct CDR3 sequences, with around 2.8% observed a single time. Sequenced: blood, either unsorted or a sorted T cell fraction (not recorded which). Every receptor here comes from a male donor with ankylosing spondylitis or in good health (not recorded which).

In this sample, this clonotype turned up a few times. A single base separates this from a much larger clone, so it may be a read error. The chain links TRBV9 to TRBJ2-2, with 7 positions matching TRBD2. Trimming at V came to 7 bases and at J to 5 bases, leaving 8 bases not matched to a gene. The CDR3 runs to 14 residues. Germline V lookup: CDR1 SGDLS, CDR2 YYNGEE. CDR3 nucleotides: TGTGCCAGCGGGGCTAGCGGACCAACCGGGGAGCTGTTTTTT. Translated, it gives CASGASGPTGELFF.

This clonotype came up many times. The chain carries TRBV9 and TRBJ2-3, with 15 bases identical to TRBD2. Germline CDR1 and CDR2: SGDLS and YYNGEE. Germline trimming cut 4 bases from V and 4 bases from J; bases unmatched to any gene: 13. This CDR3 has 19 residues. The CDR3: CASSPSRGLAGGPSDTQYF. The CDR3 DNA sequence: TGTGCCAGCAGCCCATCCCGAGGACTAGCGGGGGGGCCATCAGATACGCAGTATTTT.

Ten or more counts support this clonotype. V is TRBV9 and J is TRBJ2-5; 8 bases line up with TRBD2. This CDR3 comprises 13 residues. CDR1 is SGDLS and CDR2 is YYNGEE in the germline V gene. The ends lost 2 bases at V and 5 bases at J; junction bases unmatched: 2. Here the CDR3 DNA reads TGTGCCAGCAGCGTGACTAGCGTCGAGACCCAGTACTTC. Translation: CASSVTSVETQYF. The full variable domain, rest sourced from reference TRBV9 and TRBJ2-5, is DSGVTQTPKHLITATGQRVTLRCSPRSGDLSVYWYQQSLDQGLQFLIQYYNGEERAKGNILERFSAQQFPDLHSELNLSSLELGDSALYFCASSVTSVETQYFGPGTRLLVL.

This clonotype qualifies as medium-sized (0.01 to 0.1%). The chain carries TRBV9 and TRBJ2-7; D perhaps matches TRBD1 (6 bases). V was cut by 5 bases and J by 9 bases, with 18 bases left in between. Germline assignment: CDR1 SGDLS and CDR2 YYNGEE. This CDR3 is 13 amino acids long. The CDR3 protein is CASSIGDTTRQYF. CDR3 in DNA: TGTGCCAGCAGTATAGGGGACACAACTAGGCAGTACTTC.

Ten or more counts support this clonotype. This rearrangement joins TRBV9 to TRBJ2-1; D tentatively fits TRBD1 or TRBD2 (5 bases each). Germline assignment: CDR1 SGDLS and CDR2 YYNGEE. Trimming removed 0 bases from V and 4 bases from J, with 11 bases in between. CDR3 length: 15 amino acids. The CDR3 region has the DNA TGTGCCAGCAGCGTAGATGGGGGACCGTACAATGAGCAGTTCTTC. This gives the protein CASSVDGGPYNEQFF.

This clonotype came up many times. This chain links TRBV9 with TRBJ1-3; maybe TRBD1 (6 bases). The CDR3 length is 15 residues. Germline CDR1 and CDR2: SGDLS and YYNGEE. Trimming removed 3 bases from V and 4 bases from J, with 14 bases in between. CDR3 amino acids: CASSDTGTSGNTIYF. The CDR3 coding sequence is TGTGCCAGCAGCGACACAGGGACGTCAGGAAACACCATATATTTT. Drawing the rest from reference TRBV9 and TRBJ1-3, the complete variable domain is DSGVTQTPKHLITATGQRVTLRCSPRSGDLSVYWYQQSLDQGLQFLIQYYNGEERAKGNILERFSAQQFPDLHSELNLSSLELGDSALYFCASSDTGTSGNTIYFGEGSWLTVV.

At least ten counts were recorded for this clonotype. CDR3 in amino acids: CASSVAGSDTQYF. In DNA form, the CDR3 reads TGTGCCAGCAGCGTCGCGGGCTCAGATACGCAGTATTTT. This chain joins TRBV9 and TRBJ2-3; D possibly corresponds to TRBD2 (5 bases). Trimming removed 2 bases at V and 4 bases at J, with 8 bases between. Germline V lookup: CDR1 SGDLS, CDR2 YYNGEE. This CDR3 spans 13 amino acids.

This clonotype appeared many times. The chain is built from TRBV9 and TRBJ2-1, with TRBD1 matching 10 bases. Per germline, CDR1 SGDLS and CDR2 YYNGEE. With 4 bases clipped from V and 5 bases from J, the junction kept 6 bases outside the gene matches. The CDR3 is 15 amino acids. The CDR3 protein is CASSTLGTGDNEQFF. The CDR3 DNA reads TGTGCCAGCAGCACCCTAGGGACAGGGGACAATGAGCAGTTCTTC.

This clonotype was counted ten times or more. The chain combines TRBV9 with TRBJ2-6; no definite D call. V lost 0 bases, J lost 3 bases, and 7 bases lay in between. Germline CDR1 SGDLS, CDR2 YYNGEE. CDR3 length: 15 amino acids. CDR3 nucleotides: TGTGCCAGCAGCGTAGTAGCAGATGGGGCCAACGTCCTGACTTTC. It encodes CASSVVADGANVLTF.

In this sample, this clonotype turned up many times. The chain carries TRBV9 and TRBJ2-3; 11 bases line up with TRBD2. The germline CDR1 and CDR2 sequences are SGDLS and YYNGEE. This CDR3 region has 15 residues. Trimming removed 3 bases from V and 1 base from J; junction bases left unmatched: 1. In DNA form, the CDR3 reads TGTGCCAGCAGCGAGGGACTAGCGGGCACAGATACGCAGTATTTT. It is translated as CASSEGLAGTDTQYF.

This clonotype has at least ten counts. The gene calls are TRBV9 and TRBJ2-2, with a possible D match to TRBD1 (5 bases). Germline V CDR1 and CDR2: SGDLS, YYNGEE. Trimming cost V 5 bases and J 1 base, with 15 bases left between them. CDR3 length: 16 amino acids. This CDR3 reads CASSPHLTVNTGELFF. For the CDR3, the DNA is TGTGCCAGCAGTCCCCACCTGACAGTGAACACCGGGGAGCTGTTTTTT.

This clonotype is termed medium-sized. The V gene is TRBV9, the J gene TRBJ2-7; D is perhaps TRBD1 (6 bases). V was cut by 4 bases and J by 2 bases, with 13 bases left in between. The CDR3 covers 14 residues. Germline V gene lookup returns CDR1 SGDLS and CDR2 YYNGEE. The CDR3 protein is CASSPSGTPYEQYF. In DNA, the CDR3 is TGTGCCAGCAGCCCCTCCGGGACACCCTACGAGCAGTACTTC.

There are many counts of this clonotype. The chain joins TRBV9 to TRBJ2-1; 9 bases map to TRBD2. The trim removed 2 bases at V and 8 bases at J, leaving 14 bases unmatched. This CDR3 is 17 amino acids long. Per the germline V gene, CDR1 is SGDLS and CDR2 is YYNGEE. The CDR3: CASSVGGAGGPLDEQFF. The CDR3 DNA reads TGTGCCAGCAGCGTGGGAGGGGCGGGAGGGCCGCTGGATGAGCAGTTCTTC.

This clonotype was seen repeatedly, ten times or more. The chain joins TRBV9 to TRBJ2-6; D gene unclear. The CDR3 has 13 residues. Deletions cut 4 bases from V and 4 bases from J, with 6 bases between. Per the germline V gene, CDR1 is SGDLS and CDR2 is YYNGEE. CDR3 residues: CASSLPGANVLTF. CDR3 DNA sequence: TGTGCCAGCAGCCTCCCGGGGGCCAACGTCCTGACTTTC. The variable domain in full, completed from reference TRBV9 and TRBJ2-6, reads DSGVTQTPKHLITATGQRVTLRCSPRSGDLSVYWYQQSLDQGLQFLIQYYNGEERAKGNILERFSAQQFPDLHSELNLSSLELGDSALYFCASSLPGANVLTFGAGSRLTVL.

In this sample, this clonotype turned up many times. The chain is built from TRBV9 and TRBJ2-4, with 8 bases that match TRBD1. This CDR3 comprises 18 residues. Germline values: CDR1 SGDLS, CDR2 YYNGEE. V dropped 0 bases and J dropped 2; count of bases not matched to a gene: 10. CDR3 sequence reads: CASSVEAGGRLSKNIQYF. The CDR3 region has the DNA TGTGCCAGCAGCGTAGAAGCAGGGGGCCGCCTTTCCAAAAACATTCAGTACTTC.

By its share, this clonotype is medium-sized. The chain carries TRBV9 and TRBJ1-6; 8 bases map to TRBD1. The CDR3 is made up of 14 amino acids. J lost 7 bases, V lost 5 bases, and 5 bases had no gene match. Germline CDR1 SGDLS, CDR2 YYNGEE. The CDR3 protein is CASSRTGLNSPLHF. CDR3 sequence (DNA): TGTGCCAGCAGTCGGACAGGGTTGAATTCACCCCTCCACTTT.

This clonotype was found many times. The CDR3 sequence is CASSTGSYNEQFF. The CDR3 DNA is TGTGCCAGCAGCACAGGGAGCTACAATGAGCAGTTCTTC. The chain couples TRBV9 to TRBJ2-1; perhaps TRBD1 as D (6 bases). Looked up from germline, CDR1 is SGDLS and CDR2 is YYNGEE. The V and J ends lost 4 bases and 3 bases respectively, with 8 bases between them. The CDR3 spans 13 residues.

There are many counts of this clonotype. V and J are TRBV9 and TRBJ2-1, with D perhaps matching TRBD1 or TRBD2 (5 bases each). Per the germline V gene, CDR1 is SGDLS and CDR2 is YYNGEE. CDR3 length: 14 amino acids. Trimming left V 0 bases short and J 7 bases short, with 11 bases between. Written as DNA, the CDR3 is TGTGCCAGCAGCGTAGTCGAGGGGCTAAATGAGCAGTTCTTC. It codes for CASSVVEGLNEQFF.

This clonotype was observed many times. The rearrangement uses TRBV9 and TRBJ2-3; D unclear. The CDR3 loop spans 13 amino acids. Germline assignment: CDR1 SGDLS and CDR2 YYNGEE. With 3 bases removed from V and 3 bases from J, the gap between germline ends came to 8 bases. In DNA form, the CDR3 reads TGTGCCAGCAGCGCCCGCCAGACAGATACGCAGTATTTT. Its translation is CASSARQTDTQYF.

This clonotype was detected many times. This chain connects TRBV9 to TRBJ1-3, with 11 bases fitting TRBD1. The CDR3 covers 15 residues. Germline assignment: CDR1 SGDLS and CDR2 YYNGEE. The V segment lost 7 bases and the J segment 2 bases; nucleotides outside the gene matches: 5. CDR3 bases: TGTGCCAGCTCCACGGGACAGGGGGCTGGAAACACCATATATTTT. As protein: CASSTGQGAGNTIYF.

This clonotype was recorded many times. The chain employs TRBV24-1 and TRBJ2-5, with 7 bases fitting TRBD2. The V segment lost 3 bases and the J segment 1 base; nucleotides outside the gene matches: 10. The germline gives CDR1 KGHDR, CDR2 SFDVKD. CDR3 size: 17 residues. CDR3 residues: CATSDALTSPIQETQYF. The CDR3, as DNA: TGTGCCACCAGTGATGCCCTGACTAGCCCGATCCAAGAGACCCAGTACTTC.

This clonotype was seen repeatedly, ten times or more. The CDR3 DNA is TGTGCCAGCAGCGTAGGGGGGACAGGGAATTCACCCCTCCACTTT. It is translated as CASSVGGTGNSPLHF. This rearrangement joins TRBV9 to TRBJ1-6, with 9 bases matching TRBD1. V lost 0 bases and J lost 7; bases outside the gene matches: 2. Germline V gene sequence: CDR1 SGDLS, CDR2 YYNGEE. The CDR3 spans 15 residues.

This clonotype occurred many times. The chain joins TRBV9 to TRBJ2-1; D gene uncertain. Between the trimmed V and J ends, which lost 0 bases and 0 bases, there was a span of 7 bases. CDR3 length: 15 residues. CDR1 and CDR2 (germline): SGDLS, YYNGEE. CDR3 sequence (DNA): TGTGCCAGCAGCGTAGTAAGTAGCTCCTACAATGAGCAGTTCTTC. Translation gives CASSVVSSSYNEQFF.

This clonotype was counted ten times or more. The rearrangement uses TRBV9 and TRBJ2-3; D assignment may be TRBD1 or TRBD2 (6 bases each). Germline V gene sequence: CDR1 SGDLS, CDR2 YYNGEE. The V gene lost 5 bases and the J gene lost 0 bases, with 10 bases spanning the gap. The CDR3 length is 14 residues. For the CDR3, the DNA is TGTGCCAGCAGTGGGGGGCGGAGCACAGATACGCAGTATTTT. This codes for CASSGGRSTDTQYF. Full variable domain (rest looked up from reference TRBV9 and TRBJ2-3): DSGVTQTPKHLITATGQRVTLRCSPRSGDLSVYWYQQSLDQGLQFLIQYYNGEERAKGNILERFSAQQFPDLHSELNLSSLELGDSALYFCASSGGRSTDTQYFGPGTRLTVL.

A few counts support this clonotype. This chain uses TRBV9 with TRBJ2-7; 9 bases map to TRBD1. V trimming: 4 bases; J trimming: 6 bases; junction bases outside the gene matches: 8. The CDR3 is made up of 14 amino acids. Germline lookup yields CDR1 SGDLS and CDR2 YYNGEE. The DNA for the CDR3 is TGTGCCAGCAGCTCCGGGACAGGGTTACTCGAGCAGTACTTC. Amino acid sequence: CASSSGTGLLEQYF.

This clonotype was found many times. The chain joins TRBV9 to TRBJ2-7; D possibly corresponds to TRBD2 (7 bases). CDR3 size: 17 residues. V was clipped by 0 bases and J by 7 bases, with 23 bases between them. In germline, CDR1 is SGDLS, CDR2 YYNGEE. The DNA of the CDR3 is TGTGCCAGCAGCGTAGGGGTAGGGGGAGGGGCCGGGGAGGAGCAGTACTTC. Protein product: CASSVGVGGGAGEEQYF.

This clonotype was seen at least ten times. This chain links TRBV9 with TRBJ2-3, with D unresolved. This CDR3 contains 14 residues. Germline values: CDR1 SGDLS, CDR2 YYNGEE. V was clipped by 3 bases and J by 3 bases, with 11 bases between them. The chain's CDR3 is CASSASLGTDTQYF. Written as DNA, the CDR3 is TGTGCCAGCAGCGCCTCCCTAGGAACAGATACGCAGTATTTT.

This clonotype came up many times. V usage is TRBV9 and J usage is TRBJ2-7, with D possibly TRBD2 on 6 matching bases. Trimming removed 4 bases at V and 2 bases at J, with 19 bases between. Germline V gene sequence: CDR1 SGDLS, CDR2 YYNGEE. This CDR3 is built from 16 residues. The CDR3 loop is CASSPRGTPGPYEQYF. The CDR3 region has the DNA TGTGCCAGCAGCCCCCGTGGGACTCCTGGCCCCTACGAGCAGTACTTC.

In its sample, this clonotype was seen many times. V and J are TRBV9 and TRBJ2-7; 11 bases align to TRBD1. J lost 6 bases, V lost 0 bases, and 5 bases had no gene match. The germline V gene has CDR1 SGDLS and CDR2 YYNGEE. This CDR3 is built from 15 residues. The CDR3 nucleotides are TGTGCCAGCAGCGTAGCGGGGACAGGGGGAGCCGAGCAGTACTTC. It is translated as CASSVAGTGGAEQYF. Supplemented by reference TRBV9 and TRBJ2-7, the full variable domain reads DSGVTQTPKHLITATGQRVTLRCSPRSGDLSVYWYQQSLDQGLQFLIQYYNGEERAKGNILERFSAQQFPDLHSELNLSSLELGDSALYFCASSVAGTGGAEQYFGPGTRLTVT.

This clonotype was detected ten times or more. J is TRBJ1-4 and V is TRBV9; 7 positions agree with TRBD1. The CDR3 has 19 residues. Looked up from germline, CDR1 is SGDLS and CDR2 is YYNGEE. With 0 bases clipped from V and 0 bases from J, the junction kept 11 bases outside the gene matches. In DNA, the CDR3 is TGTGCCAGCAGCGTAGGAGAAGGGGGCCACCTTGCAACTAATGAAAAACTGTTTTTT. The encoded protein is CASSVGEGGHLATNEKLFF.

This clonotype was detected ten times or more. The chain combines TRBV9 with TRBJ2-1; D is unclear. With 3 bases removed from V and 8 bases from J, the gap between germline ends came to 12 bases. There are 13 residues in the CDR3. Germline V gives CDR1 SGDLS, CDR2 YYNGEE. The CDR3 here is CASSGTYLDEQFF. CDR3 sequence (DNA): TGTGCCAGCAGCGGTACCTATCTGGATGAGCAGTTCTTC.

At least ten counts were recorded for this clonotype. V and J are TRBV9 and TRBJ1-2, with D perhaps matching TRBD1 (6 bases). The CDR3 is 15 amino acids. V gave up 4 bases and J gave up 6 bases, with 19 bases separating them. Germline V CDR1 and CDR2: SGDLS, YYNGEE. The CDR3 protein is CASSSSLEQGDGYTF. In DNA, the CDR3 is TGTGCCAGCAGCTCAAGCCTAGAACAGGGCGATGGCTACACCTTC.